These 27 T cell receptor beta chains were all obtained from the same sample, sequenced in a study of T cell responses to AZD1222 COVID-19 vaccine. Generated by immunoSEQ multiplex PCR, the TCRdb table keeps only in-frame clones and is missing some. The table has about 130,000 clones, about 87% seen once. The sample here was peripheral blood, taken on day 0 of AZD1222 vaccination. These receptors all stem from an adult in good health.

The V and J genes are TRBV28 and TRBJ2-5; the match to TRBD2 covers 7 bases. Germline V gene data show CDR1 as MDHEN and CDR2 as SYDVKM. The CDR3 loop spans 13 amino acids. The ends lost 6 bases at V and 5 bases at J; junction bases unmatched: 6. CDR3 in amino acids: CASRFGEGETQYF. DNA of the CDR3: TGTGCCAGCAGATTCGGGGAGGGGGAGACCCAGTACTTC.

The DNA of the CDR3 is TGTGCCAGCAGTTTTTCAGGGGTCGGCTCCTACGAGCAGTACTTC. Its translation is CASSFSGVGSYEQYF. This chain links TRBV27 with TRBJ2-7; the D gene is possibly TRBD1 (6 bases). Trimming removed 3 bases from V and 0 bases from J, with 12 bases in between. The CDR3 loop spans 15 amino acids. Germline loops: CDR1 MNHEY, CDR2 SMNVEV (reference sequence).

Only a few counts were recorded for this clone. CDR3 DNA sequence: TGTGCCATCAGTGACCCTAGGGCTGGAAACACCATATATTTT. Translated, it gives CAISDPRAGNTIYF. The J gene is TRBJ1-3, the V gene TRBV10-3; no firm D call. The ends were cut back, 3 bases at V and 2 bases at J, with 8 bases in the middle. CDR1 is ENHRY and CDR2 is SYGVKD in the germline V gene. CDR3 length: 14 amino acids.

CDR3 nucleotides: TGTGCCAGCAGAACCGGGACAGGGGACAATCAGCCCCAGCATTTT. This gives the protein CASRTGTGDNQPQHF. This chain links TRBV6-5 with TRBJ1-5; 10 bases are shared with TRBD1. Germline assignment: CDR1 MNHEY and CDR2 SVGAGI. Trimming removed 6 bases from V and 3 bases from J; junction bases left unmatched: 5. This CDR3 has 15 residues.

This clone came up once. The chain joins TRBV12-3 or TRBV12-4 to TRBJ2-5; no firm D call. V was shortened by 3 bases and J by 5 bases, with 7 bases between the two germline ends. The CDR3 contains 12 residues. The CDR3 nucleotides are TGTGCCAGCAGTTTTGGTCGCGAGACCCAGTACTTC. This sequence encodes CASSFGRETQYF.

This clone was seen a single time. The chain joins TRBV2 to TRBJ1-4; 9 bases map to TRBD1. J was trimmed by 5 bases and V by 4 bases; bases with no gene match: 5. The CDR3 is made up of 15 amino acids. Per the germline V gene, CDR1 is SNHLY and CDR2 is FYNNEI. The CDR3 bases are TGTGCCAGCAGTGTACAGGGGGCAGGAAATGAAAAACTGTTTTTT. Amino acid sequence: CASSVQGAGNEKLFF.

The rearrangement links TRBV19 to TRBJ1-5; 8 bases align to TRBD1. The CDR3 runs 15 residues. Germline CDR1 is LNHDA and CDR2 is SQIVND (reference sequence). The V segment lost 5 bases and the J segment 0 bases; nucleotides outside the gene matches: 3. CDR3 in amino acids: CASSFGTGSNQPQHF. The DNA of the CDR3 is TGTGCCAGTAGTTTCGGGACAGGTAGCAATCAGCCCCAGCATTTT.

J is TRBJ1-1 and V is TRBV6-1; D is uncertain. This CDR3 region has 17 residues. Trimming pared 1 base from V and 2 bases from J, leaving 17 bases between. Germline loops: CDR1 MNHNS, CDR2 SASEGT. For the CDR3, the DNA is TGTGCCAGCAGTGAAGGTTCTCTTTCCTCGGGAAACACTGAAGCTTTCTTT. Protein product: CASSEGSLSSGNTEAFF.

V is TRBV19 and J is TRBJ1-5, with TRBD1 identical over 8 bases. After removal of 7 bases from V and 4 bases from J, the junction contained 3 bases not matched to a gene. This CDR3 has 13 residues. CDR1 and CDR2 from the germline V gene are LNHDA and SQIVND (reference sequence). CDR3 sequence: CASNQGANQPQHF. CDR3 nucleotide sequence: TGTGCCAGTAACCAGGGGGCGAATCAGCCCCAGCATTTT.

V is TRBV7-2 and J is TRBJ2-1; 10 positions match TRBD2. Germline trimming cut 4 bases from V and 8 bases from J; bases unmatched to any gene: 11. This CDR3 spans 16 amino acids. Per the germline V gene, CDR1 is SGHTA and CDR2 is FQGNSA. The CDR3 reads CASSSHSSGSSDEQFF. The DNA for the CDR3 is TGTGCCAGCAGCTCCCATTCTAGCGGGAGTTCCGATGAGCAGTTCTTC.

The gene calls are TRBV5-8 and TRBJ1-1, with TRBD1 matching 10 bases. V trimming: 3 bases; J trimming: 5 bases; junction bases outside the gene matches: 4. CDR1 is SGHTS and CDR2 is YDEGEE in the germline V gene. The CDR3 is 14 residues long. The chain's CDR3 is CASSSGTGVTEAFF. The CDR3 DNA is TGTGCCAGCAGCTCCGGGACAGGGGTTACTGAAGCTTTCTTT.

The chain uses TRBV6-6 and TRBJ2-5; TRBD2 is a possible D gene (6 bases). This CDR3 comprises 14 residues. V lost 8 bases, J lost 3 bases, and 16 bases lay in between. CDR1 and CDR2 (germline): MNHNY, SVGAGI (reference sequence). CDR3 residues: CASLWRGTEETQYF. Written as DNA, the CDR3 is TGTGCCAGCCTCTGGAGAGGGACTGAAGAGACCCAGTACTTC.

The V gene is TRBV6-4, the J gene TRBJ1-2; 7 positions match TRBD1. From germline, CDR1 is MRHNA and CDR2 SNTAGT. The CDR3 extends over 13 amino acids. Trimming took 3 bases from V and 8 from J; bases not matched to a gene: 6. CDR3 sequence reads: CASSEQGTGGYTF. CDR3 bases: TGTGCCAGCAGTGAACAGGGGACGGGCGGCTACACCTTC.

This chain joins TRBV5-4 and TRBJ1-1, with 7 positions matching TRBD1. Germline V gene lookup returns CDR1 SGHNT and CDR2 YYREEE (reference sequence). This CDR3 contains 15 residues. With V trimmed by 4 bases and J by 2 bases, 8 bases remained unmatched. The CDR3 DNA reads as TGTGCCAGCAGCCTTAAGAGGGGGCTTAACACTGAAGCTTTCTTT. Translating it yields CASSLKRGLNTEAFF.

The chain combines TRBV5-6 with TRBJ2-7, with D possibly being TRBD2 (5 bases). The CDR3 covers 14 residues. Germline values: CDR1 SGHDT, CDR2 YYEEEE. V lost 4 bases and J lost 0, with 11 bases in between. The CDR3 loop is CASSLRRVSYEQYF. In DNA form, the CDR3 reads TGTGCCAGCAGCCTGAGGCGGGTCTCCTACGAGCAGTACTTC.

This chain uses TRBV14 with TRBJ1-1; D is ambiguous. Trimming pared 4 bases from V and 3 bases from J, leaving 12 bases between. The CDR3 sequence is 14 residues long. Germline lookup yields CDR1 SGHDN and CDR2 FVKESK. The CDR3 is CASSPPASYTEAFF. The CDR3 DNA reads as TGTGCCAGCAGCCCACCCGCCTCCTACACTGAAGCTTTCTTT.

The V call is TRBV5-4, the J call TRBJ1-2; D is perhaps TRBD1 (5 bases). The CDR3 extends over 16 amino acids. The germline V and J ends were trimmed by 4 bases and 2 bases, with 18 bases remaining between them. Germline V gene lookup returns CDR1 SGHNT and CDR2 YYREEE (reference sequence). The chain's CDR3 is CASSPAEGFLNYGYTF. The CDR3 bases are TGTGCCAGCAGCCCGGCCGAGGGGTTCTTAAACTATGGCTACACCTTC.

V and J are TRBV7-8 and TRBJ2-7; a weak D match, TRBD2 (6 bases). V was cut by 0 bases and J by 2 bases, with 8 bases left in between. The CDR3 is 14 amino acids. Germline V gives CDR1 SGHVS, CDR2 FQNEAQ. The CDR3 protein is CASSLAEGPYEQYF. The DNA of the CDR3 is TGTGCCAGCAGCTTAGCGGAGGGACCCTACGAGCAGTACTTC. Full variable domain (outside the CDR3, taken from reference TRBV7-8 and TRBJ2-7): GAGVSQSPRYKVAKRGQDVALRCDPISGHVSLFWYQQALGQGPEFLTYFQNEAQLDKSGLPSDRFFAERPEGSVSTLKIQRTQQEDSAVYLCASSLAEGPYEQYFGPGTRLTVT.

The rearrangement uses TRBV24-1 and TRBJ2-1; tentatively, D is TRBD1 (5 bases). V gave up 6 bases and J gave up 6 bases, with 17 bases separating them. There are 15 residues in the CDR3. Germline loops: CDR1 KGHDR, CDR2 SFDVKD. CDR3 sequence reads: CATSRDSGNANEQFF. The CDR3 DNA reads as TGTGCCACCAGTCGAGACAGTGGCAATGCCAATGAGCAGTTCTTC.

This chain uses TRBV18 with TRBJ2-2, with TRBD2 matching 8 bases. The CDR3 consists of 15 residues. V lost 3 bases, J lost 7 bases, and 7 bases stayed unmatched. Germline V gives CDR1 KGHSH, CDR2 LQKENI. This CDR3 reads CASSPPSGGSGELFF. The CDR3 DNA follows: TGTGCCAGCTCACCTCCCAGCGGGGGTAGCGGGGAGCTGTTTTTT.

This sequence joins TRBV19 and TRBJ1-3; the D gene is possibly TRBD1 (5 bases). This CDR3 comprises 14 residues. The V end lost 6 bases, the J end lost 0 bases, and 9 bases lay between the germline ends. CDR1 is LNHDA, CDR2 SQIVND, per germline (reference sequence). The CDR3, as DNA: TGTGCCAGTAGACCGGGGGACTCTGGAAACACCATATATTTT. As protein: CASRPGDSGNTIYF.

The chain has TRBV28 and TRBJ2-7, with TRBD1 as a possible D gene (6 bases). The CDR3 is 13 residues long. The V and J ends lost 1 base and 2 bases respectively, with 6 bases between them. Germline V gene data show CDR1 as MDHEN and CDR2 as SYDVKM. Here the CDR3 reads CASSLSGAYEQYF. CDR3 nucleotides: TGTGCCAGCAGTTTATCAGGGGCCTACGAGCAGTACTTC.

This clone was recorded once. This chain joins TRBV21-1 and TRBJ1-4. TRBV21-1 is recorded as a pseudogene. There are 16 residues in the CDR3. The CDR3, as DNA: TGTGCCAGCAGCATTCTATCGGGCAGCCCGGGGGAAAAACTGTTTTTT. Its protein is CASSILSGSPGEKLFF.

This rearrangement joins TRBV5-1 to TRBJ2-5; weak D call: TRBD1 (5 bases). This CDR3 spans 14 amino acids. CDR1 is SGHRS and CDR2 is YFSETQ in the germline V gene. V was pared by 7 bases and J by 3 bases, with 16 bases between. The CDR3 sequence is CASRLGAGEETQYF. For the CDR3, the DNA is TGCGCCAGCCGTCTAGGGGCAGGAGAAGAGACCCAGTACTTC.

This chain connects TRBV27 to TRBJ2-7, with 14 positions matching TRBD2. Germline values: CDR1 MNHEY, CDR2 SMNVEV (reference sequence). The CDR3 runs to 16 residues. Unmatched junction bases numbered 5, after V lost 5 bases and J lost 2 bases. DNA of the CDR3: TGTGCCAGCAGTCCGACTAGCGGGGGGGCCCCCTACGAGCAGTACTTC. Its translation is CASSPTSGGAPYEQYF.

The gene calls are TRBV5-1 and TRBJ2-3; D remains ambiguous. Trimming stripped 0 bases from V and 2 bases from J, with 10 bases between. Germline assignment: CDR1 SGHRS and CDR2 YFSETQ. CDR3 length: 15 residues. CDR3 protein: CASSLDLRSTDTQYF. CDR3 DNA sequence: TGCGCCAGCAGCTTGGATCTCCGGTCCACAGATACGCAGTATTTT.

V gene TRBV7-2 combines with J gene TRBJ1-3; 8 bases map to TRBD1. Germline CDR1 is SGHTA and CDR2 is FQGNSA. The V segment lost 5 bases and the J segment 8 bases; nucleotides outside the gene matches: 5. The CDR3 runs 13 residues. The CDR3 sequence: CASSTGQGDTIYF. CDR3 coding DNA: TGTGCCAGCAGCACCGGACAGGGCGACACCATATATTTT. The variable domain in full, with the rest retrieved from reference TRBV7-2 and TRBJ1-3, is GAGVSQSPSNKVTEKGKDVELRCDPISGHTALYWYRQSLGQGLEFLIYFQGNSAPDKSGLPSDRFSAERTGGSVSTLTIQRTQQEDSAVYLCASSTGQGDTIYFGEGSWLTVV.